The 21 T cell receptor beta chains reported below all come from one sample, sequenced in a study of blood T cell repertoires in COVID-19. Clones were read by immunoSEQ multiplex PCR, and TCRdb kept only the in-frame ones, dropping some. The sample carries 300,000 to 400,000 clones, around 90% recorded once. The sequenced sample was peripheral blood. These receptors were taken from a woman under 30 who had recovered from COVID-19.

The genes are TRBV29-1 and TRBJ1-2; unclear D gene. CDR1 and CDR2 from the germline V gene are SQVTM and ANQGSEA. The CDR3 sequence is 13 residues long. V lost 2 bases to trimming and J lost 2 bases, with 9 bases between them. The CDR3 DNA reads TGCAGCGTTGAATTGTTCCAGAACTATGGCTACACCTTC. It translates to CSVELFQNYGYTF. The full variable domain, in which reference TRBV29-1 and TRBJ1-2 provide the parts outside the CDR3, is SAVISQKPSRDICQRGTSLTIQCQVDSQVTMMFWYRQQPGQSLTLIATANQGSEATYESGFVIDKFPISRPNLTFSTLTVSNMSPEDSSIYLCSVELFQNYGYTFGSGTRLTVV.

The CDR3 DNA sequence: TGTGCCAGCAGTTTGAGGGACAGGGCTTACAATGAGCAGTTCTTC. This translates into CASSLRDRAYNEQFF. The chain links TRBV28 to TRBJ2-1; 9 bases align to TRBD1. The J segment lost 4 bases and the V segment lost 3 bases, leaving 4 bases of the junction unmatched. This CDR3 is 15 amino acids long. In germline, CDR1 is MDHEN, CDR2 SYDVKM.

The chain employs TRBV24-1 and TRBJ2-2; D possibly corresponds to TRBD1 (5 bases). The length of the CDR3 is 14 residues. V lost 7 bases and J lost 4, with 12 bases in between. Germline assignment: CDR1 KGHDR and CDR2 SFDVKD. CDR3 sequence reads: CATSGQGGTGELFF. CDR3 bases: TGTGCCACCAGCGGGCAGGGCGGCACCGGGGAGCTGTTTTTT.

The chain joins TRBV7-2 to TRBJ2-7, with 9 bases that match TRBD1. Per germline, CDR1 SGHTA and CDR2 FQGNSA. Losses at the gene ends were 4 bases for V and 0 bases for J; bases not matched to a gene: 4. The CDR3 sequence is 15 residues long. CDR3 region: CASSSRDRVSYEQYV. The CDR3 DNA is TGTGCCAGCAGCTCCCGGGACAGGGTCTCCTACGAGCAGTACGTC.

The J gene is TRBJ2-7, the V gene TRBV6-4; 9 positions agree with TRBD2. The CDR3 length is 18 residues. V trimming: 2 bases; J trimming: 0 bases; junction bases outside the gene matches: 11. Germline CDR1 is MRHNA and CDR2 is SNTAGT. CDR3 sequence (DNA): TGTGCCAGCAGTGACAAGTCGGTTAGCGGGAGTACCTCCTACGAGCAGTACGTC. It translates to CASSDKSVSGSTSYEQYV.

This CDR3 reads CASSSTGTGVNSPLHF. In nucleotides, the CDR3 is TGTGCCAGCTCGTCAACCGGGACAGGGGTCAATTCACCCCTCCACTTT. This chain links TRBV18 with TRBJ1-6; 10 bases match TRBD1. In germline, CDR1 is KGHSH, CDR2 LQKENI. Trimming cost V 6 bases and J 7 bases; bases outside gene matches: 9. This CDR3 region has 16 residues.

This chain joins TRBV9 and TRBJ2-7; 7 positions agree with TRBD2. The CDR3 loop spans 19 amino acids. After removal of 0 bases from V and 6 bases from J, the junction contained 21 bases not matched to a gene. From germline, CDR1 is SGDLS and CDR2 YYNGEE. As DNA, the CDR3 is TGTGCCAGCAGCGTAGTGAGCGGGACGAGCCACCTCTGTGTTTGCGAGCAGTACGTC. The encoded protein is CASSVVSGTSHLCVCEQYV.

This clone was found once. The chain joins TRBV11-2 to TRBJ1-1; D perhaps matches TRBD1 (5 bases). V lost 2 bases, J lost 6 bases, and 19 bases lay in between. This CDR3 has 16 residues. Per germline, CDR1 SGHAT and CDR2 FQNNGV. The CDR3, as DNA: TGTGCCAGCAGCTTAATCGGGGCGCGGGAATTCCCTGAAGCTTTCTTT. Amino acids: CASSLIGAREFPEAFF.

This CDR3 is CASSEAGQGFRNEQFF. The CDR3 DNA sequence: TGTGCCAGCAGTGAAGCGGGACAGGGATTTCGGAATGAGCAGTTCTTC. This chain uses TRBV2 with TRBJ2-1; 9 positions agree with TRBD1. The CDR3 loop spans 16 amino acids. With V trimmed by 0 bases and J by 7 bases, 7 bases remained unmatched. Looked up from germline, CDR1 is SNHLY and CDR2 is FYNNEI.

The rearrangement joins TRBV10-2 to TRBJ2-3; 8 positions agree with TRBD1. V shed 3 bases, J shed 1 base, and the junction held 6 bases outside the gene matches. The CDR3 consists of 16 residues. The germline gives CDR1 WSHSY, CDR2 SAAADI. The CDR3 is CASSDGRGLGTDTQYF. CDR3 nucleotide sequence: TGCGCCAGCAGTGATGGCAGGGGGCTCGGCACAGATACGCAGTATTTT.

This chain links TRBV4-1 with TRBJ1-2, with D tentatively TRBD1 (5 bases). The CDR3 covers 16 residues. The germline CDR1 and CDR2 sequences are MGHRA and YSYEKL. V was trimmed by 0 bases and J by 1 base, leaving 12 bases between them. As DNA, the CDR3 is TGCGCCAGCAGCCAAGATGAGGGGAGGTATAACTATGGCTACACCTTC. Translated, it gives CASSQDEGRYNYGYTF.

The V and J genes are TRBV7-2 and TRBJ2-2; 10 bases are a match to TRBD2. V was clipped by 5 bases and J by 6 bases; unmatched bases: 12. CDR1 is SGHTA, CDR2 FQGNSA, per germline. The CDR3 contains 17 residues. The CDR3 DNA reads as TGTGCCAGCAGCCCCTGGACAGCTAGCGGGAGCTCCGGGGAGCTGTTTTTT. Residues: CASSPWTASGSSGELFF.

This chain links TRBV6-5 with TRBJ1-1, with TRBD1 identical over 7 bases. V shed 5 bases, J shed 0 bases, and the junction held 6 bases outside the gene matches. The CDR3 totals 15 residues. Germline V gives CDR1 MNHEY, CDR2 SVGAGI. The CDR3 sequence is CASSHRDRLNTEAFF. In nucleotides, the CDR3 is TGTGCCAGCAGTCACCGGGACAGATTGAACACTGAAGCTTTCTTT.

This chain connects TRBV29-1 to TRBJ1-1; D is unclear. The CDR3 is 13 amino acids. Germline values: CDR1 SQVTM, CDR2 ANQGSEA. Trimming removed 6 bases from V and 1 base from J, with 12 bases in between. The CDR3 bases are TGCAGCGTCGACTCCGTTGGGAACACTGAAGCTTTCTTT. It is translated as CSVDSVGNTEAFF.

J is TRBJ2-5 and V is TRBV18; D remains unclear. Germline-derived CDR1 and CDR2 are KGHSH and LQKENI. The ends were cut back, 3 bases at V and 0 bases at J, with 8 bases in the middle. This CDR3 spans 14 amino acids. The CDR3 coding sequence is TGTGCCAGCTCACCTGTGGCAGACCAAGAGACCCAGTACTTC. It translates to CASSPVADQETQYF. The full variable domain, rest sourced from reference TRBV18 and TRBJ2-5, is NAGVMQNPRHLVRRRGQEARLRCSPMKGHSHVYWYRQLPEEGLKFMVYLQKENIIDESGMPKERFSAEFPKEGPSILRIQQVVRGDSAAYFCASSPVADQETQYFGPGTRLLVL.

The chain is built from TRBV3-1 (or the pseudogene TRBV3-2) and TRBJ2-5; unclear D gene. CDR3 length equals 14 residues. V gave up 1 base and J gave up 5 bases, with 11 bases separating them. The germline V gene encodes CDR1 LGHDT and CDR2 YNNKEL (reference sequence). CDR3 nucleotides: TGTGCCAGCAGCCAAGGGCCCCCTAGGGAGACCCAGTACTTC. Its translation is CASSQGPPRETQYF.

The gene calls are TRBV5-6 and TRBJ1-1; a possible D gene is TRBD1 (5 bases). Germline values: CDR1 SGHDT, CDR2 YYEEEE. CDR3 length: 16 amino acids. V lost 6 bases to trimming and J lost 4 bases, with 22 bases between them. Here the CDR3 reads CASTPWGGEGSTEAFF. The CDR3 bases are TGTGCCAGCACCCCTTGGGGGGGGGAGGGGAGCACTGAAGCTTTCTTT.

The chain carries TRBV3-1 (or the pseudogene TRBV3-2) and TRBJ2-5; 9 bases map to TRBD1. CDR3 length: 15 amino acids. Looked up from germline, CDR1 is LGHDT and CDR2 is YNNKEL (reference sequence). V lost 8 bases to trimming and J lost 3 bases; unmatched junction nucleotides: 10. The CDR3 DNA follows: TGTGCCAGCCGAAATAAGGACAGGGGTAAAGAGACCCAGTACTTC. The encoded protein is CASRNKDRGKETQYF.

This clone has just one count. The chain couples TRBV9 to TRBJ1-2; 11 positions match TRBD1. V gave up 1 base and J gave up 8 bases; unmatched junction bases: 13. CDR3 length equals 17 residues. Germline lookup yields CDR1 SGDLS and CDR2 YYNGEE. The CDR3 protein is CASSVYRTGGGSWGYTF. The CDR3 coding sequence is TGTGCCAGCAGCGTATACCGGACAGGGGGCGGATCATGGGGCTACACCTTC.

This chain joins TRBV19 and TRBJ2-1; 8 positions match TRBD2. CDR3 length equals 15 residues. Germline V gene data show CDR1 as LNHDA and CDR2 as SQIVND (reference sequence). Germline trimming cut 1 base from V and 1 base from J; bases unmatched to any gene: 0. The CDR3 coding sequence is TGTGCCAGTAGTATAGTAGCGGGATCCTACAATGAGCAGTTCTTC. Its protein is CASSIVAGSYNEQFF.

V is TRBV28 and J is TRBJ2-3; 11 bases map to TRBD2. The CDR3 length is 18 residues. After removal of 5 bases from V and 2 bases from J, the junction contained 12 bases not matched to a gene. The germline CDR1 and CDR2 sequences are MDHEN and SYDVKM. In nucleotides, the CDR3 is TGTGCCAGCAGTCTAGCCGGGACTAGCGGATCCTCCACAGATACGCAGTATTTT. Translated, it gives CASSLAGTSGSSTDTQYF.